Below are 9 T cell receptor beta chains sequenced from a single sample in a study of quantifying T cell responses using KT2 cells (dated by TCRdb to about 2017). Some background on the complete study: RNA was DNase-treated and reverse transcribed with TCR alpha and beta constant-region primers, mostly using SuperScript III.

Libraries were prepared through UMI-ligation and nested PCR. The instrument was an Illumina MiSeq. Using T4 RNA ligase 1, a single-stranded oligonucleotide bearing the Illumina SP2 sequence plus a UMI was ligated onto the 3' end of the cDNA. PCR1 used roughly 4 cycles (98 degrees C 15 s, 69 degrees C 30 s, 72 degrees C 40 s), and the beta primer was an equimolar mix of RC1.1 and RC1.2 that covered TRBC1 and TRBC2. TCRdb reworked the public reads: Q25 trimming with fastp, MiXCR clone assembly, productive beta chains retained. Each entry is one CDR3 protein sequence, shown with its most common DNA and genes. The sample table shows 52,000 or so distinct CDR3 sequences, and approximately 13% are seen once. The ten largest clones take up about 9% of the sample. Sequencing was performed on PBMCs spiked with cells of the T cell clone KT2. These receptors were collected from a human donor.

CDR3 residues: CAWSVGREAFF. In nucleotides, the CDR3 is TGTGCCTGGAGTGTCGGCAGGGAAGCTTTCTTT. V and J are TRBV30 and TRBJ1-1; D call uncertain. CDR3 size: 11 residues. Germline V CDR1 and CDR2: GTSNPN, SVGIG (reference sequence). V gave up 0 bases and J gave up 8 bases, with 7 bases separating them.

The gene calls are TRBV18 and TRBJ1-5; a possible D gene is TRBD1 (6 bases). The CDR3 consists of 14 residues. The ends were cut back, 2 bases at V and 2 bases at J, with 7 bases in the middle. CDR1 and CDR2 from the germline V gene are KGHSH and LQKENI. The CDR3 DNA sequence: TGTGCCAGCTCACCAGCAGGGGGCAATCAGCCCCAGCATTTT. Translation: CASSPAGGNQPQHF.

This sequence joins TRBV20-1 and TRBJ2-1, with TRBD2 matching over 9 bases. This CDR3 region has 14 residues. Germline V CDR1 and CDR2: DFQATT, SNEGSKA (reference sequence). The CDR3 nucleotides are TGCAGCCCTCTATATAGCGGGAGTAGCAATGAGCAGTTCTTC. Its protein product is CSPLYSGSSNEQFF.

This clonotype was counted a few times. J is TRBJ2-1 and V is TRBV20-1; TRBD2 aligns across 10 bases. The CDR3 is 18 amino acids. Germline lookup yields CDR1 DFQATT and CDR2 SNEGSKA (reference sequence). Trimming took 8 bases from V and 6 from J; bases not matched to a gene: 22. CDR3 bases: TGCAGTCCGCGGATACGCCTGGCTAGCGGGAGATTATTCAATGAGCAGTTCTTC. This gives the protein CSPRIRLASGRLFNEQFF.

This chain links TRBV2 with TRBJ1-2, with D hard to call. The CDR3 is made up of 15 amino acids. CDR1 and CDR2 (germline): SNHLY, FYNNEI. Trimming pared 3 bases from V and 4 bases from J, leaving 15 bases between. CDR3 sequence (DNA): TGTGCCAGCAGTGATAGTTCGCCAGGCGCCTATGGCTACACCTTC. Translated, it gives CASSDSSPGAYGYTF.

This clonotype has just a few counts. V gene TRBV6-1 combines with J gene TRBJ1-1, with 8 bases that match TRBD1. The trim removed 5 bases at V and 4 bases at J, leaving 12 bases unmatched. CDR1 MNHNS and CDR2 SASEGT come from the germline V gene. This CDR3 comprises 16 residues. The CDR3 DNA reads TGTGCCAGCAGTCAGCGGACAGGGAAGTCAGGCACTGAAGCTTTCTTT. Translating it yields CASSQRTGKSGTEAFF.

This clonotype was observed at least ten times. This sequence joins TRBV12-3 or TRBV12-4 and TRBJ2-5, with D maybe TRBD2 (6 bases). Trimming removed 8 bases at V and 5 bases at J, with 15 bases between. This CDR3 has 13 amino acids. The CDR3 loop is CASQAEGLETQYF. The CDR3 coding sequence is TGTGCCAGCCAGGCGGAGGGTTTGGAGACCCAGTACTTC.

This clonotype has a handful of counts. V is TRBV23-1 and J is TRBJ2-5; maybe TRBD2 (9 bases). TRBV23-1 has ORF status, its function being uncertain. The CDR3 length is 22 residues. Trimming cost V 0 bases and J 2 bases, with 31 bases left between them. The CDR3 DNA sequence: TGCGCCAGCAGTCAATCCGCCAGGGGGCGGCTAGCGGGACCAGGAAAACAAGAGACCCAGTACTTC. This sequence encodes CASSQSARGRLAGPGKQETQYF.

This clonotype was found a few times. V usage is TRBV4-3 and J usage is TRBJ2-7; 9 bases agree with TRBD1. The CDR3 runs to 16 residues. Germline-derived CDR1 and CDR2 are LGHNA and YSLEER. V trimming: 0 bases; J trimming: 7 bases; junction bases outside the gene matches: 10. Here the CDR3 reads CASSQDRGTGMSEQYF. CDR3 in DNA: TGCGCCAGCAGCCAAGATCGAGGGACAGGGATGAGTGAGCAGTACTTC.